A selection of T cell receptor beta chains follows, all from one sample in a study of spatial heterogeneity in lung cancer. TCRdb used MiXCR to reprocess the 5' RACE reads, holding one entry per CDR3 protein. The sample includes about 120,000 distinct CDR3 sequences, 12% of them seen just once. The starting material was PBMCs, obtained at follow-up. These TCRs come from a male donor with early-stage non-small cell lung cancer. The CDR3 runs from the conserved cysteine through the conserved F or W. A D gene is named only where the DNA matches it firmly. Clone sizes are given selectively: once, few, many, or a class where the clone is expanded.

J gene | V gene | D gene | clone size | CDR3 DNA | CDR3 protein
TRBJ1-1 | TRBV12-3/TRBV12-4 | TRBD1 | many | TGTGCCAGCAGTCCACAGGGGTCGAACACTGAAGCTTTCTTT | CASSPQGSNTEAFF
TRBJ2-3 | TRBV4-1 | - | - | TGCGCCAGCAGCCAAGAGTTTAGCAGCGACACAGATACGCAGTATTTT | CASSQEFSSDTDTQYF
TRBJ2-5 | TRBV28 | - | many | TGTGCCAGCAGTCAAGAGACCCAGTACTTC | CASSQETQYF
TRBJ1-3 | TRBV20-1 | - | - | TGCAGTGCTAGTCAAACCTCTGGAAACACCATATATTTT | CSASQTSGNTIYF
TRBJ2-7 | TRBV20-1 | - | - | TGCAGTGCCCACCATCAGGGACTTTCAGCCTACGAGCAGTACTTC | CSAHHQGLSAYEQYF
TRBJ2-3 | TRBV11-2 | - | - | TGTGCCAGCAGCTCTACAGGTCACCCGACAGATACGCAGTATTTT | CASSSTGHPTDTQYF
TRBJ2-3 | TRBV5-1 | - | few | TGCGCCAGCAGCTTGGCCCATGGAAGGGAAACAGATACGCAGTATTTT | CASSLAHGRETDTQYF
TRBJ1-6 | TRBV20-1 | - | - | TGCAGTGCTAGAACTACAGGAGGTAATTCACCCCTCCACTTT | CSARTTGGNSPLHF
TRBJ2-7 | TRBV20-1 | TRBD1 | - | TGCAGTGCGAGCCTCCGGGACAGGGGACTCGGCGAGCAGTACTTC | CSASLRDRGLGEQYF
TRBJ1-1 | TRBV6-2/TRBV6-3 | - | medium-sized | TGTGCCAGCAGTTACTTGTCAGGGCGAGCAGCTTTCTTT | CASSYLSGRAAFF
TRBJ2-2 | TRBV4-3 | - | - | TGCGCCAGCAGCCAAGAAGCAAACACCGGGGAGCTGTTTTTT | CASSQEANTGELFF
TRBJ1-5 | TRBV4-1 | - | many | TGCGCCAGCAGCCAAGCGGGGGGGCTAAGCAATCAGCCCCAGCATTTT | CASSQAGGLSNQPQHF
TRBJ1-4 | TRBV2 | - | few | TGTGCCAGCAGGTCGCAGGTCGAAAAACTGTTTTTT | CASRSQVEKLFF
TRBJ2-7 | TRBV10-1 | - | few | TGCGCGCACGTCAGAGGGGGGTTGCGGGCCTACGAGCAGTACTTC | CAHVRGGLRAYEQYF
TRBJ2-7 | TRBV4-3 | - | - | TGCGCCAGCAGCCAAGATCGCGGCGGTTCCTACGAGCAGTACTTC | CASSQDRGGSYEQYF
TRBJ2-5 | TRBV5-1 | TRBD2 | - | TGCGCCAGCAGCGCCGGGACTAGCGGGGAAGAGACCCAGTACTTC | CASSAGTSGEETQYF
TRBJ2-3 | TRBV11-1 | - | many | TGTGCCAGCAGAAGACGGGACGCCTCTAGCACAGATACGCAGTATTTT | CASRRRDASSTDTQYF
TRBJ2-1 | TRBV10-3 | TRBD2 | many | TGTGCCATCAGGGAGAGAAGAGGACTAGCGGGGTACAATGAGCAGTTCTTC | CAIRERRGLAGYNEQFF
TRBJ2-7 | TRBV5-1 | TRBD1 | few | TGCGCCAGCAGCTCCCAAAACCCCCGGACAGGGTGGGCCTACGAGCAGTACTTC | CASSSQNPRTGWAYEQYF
TRBJ2-7 | TRBV10-3 | - | - | TGTGCCATCAGCCGAGGGGGGCTAGCTAGCGAGCAGTACTTC | CAISRGGLASEQYF
TRBJ2-1 | TRBV7-9 | TRBD2 | few | TGTGCCAGCAGCCCGATTCTAGCGGGGGGTTACAATGAGCAGTTCTTC | CASSPILAGGYNEQFF
TRBJ2-7 | TRBV6-5 | TRBD1 | - | TGTGCCAGCTGGGGGAGACAGGGGGCAGGCGAGCAGTACTTC | CASWGRQGAGEQYF
TRBJ2-2 | TRBV28 | - | - | TGTGCCAGCAGTTTACAGGGGAACCCCGGGGAGCTGTTTTTT | CASSLQGNPGELFF
TRBJ1-4 | TRBV7-9 | - | - | TGTGCCAGCAGCTTAGACGGGGGTGCAACTAATGAAAAACTGTTTTTT | CASSLDGGATNEKLFF
TRBJ1-2 | TRBV20-1 | TRBD1 | many | TGCAGTGCTAGAGATAACAGGGGCGCCGTCTATGGCTACACCTTC | CSARDNRGAVYGYTF
TRBJ1-5 | TRBV7-9 | - | few | TGTGCCAGCAGCTTAGGAGGGAACGTCGAGCCCCAGCATTTT | CASSLGGNVEPQHF
TRBJ2-7 | TRBV7-2 | - | many | TGTGCCAGCAGCTCGGACGTGAGCCACGAGCAGTACTTC | CASSSDVSHEQYF
TRBJ2-7 | TRBV7-9 | - | - | TGTGCCAGCAGCTTAGAGGTCTTCAACGAGCAGTACTTC | CASSLEVFNEQYF
TRBJ2-1 | TRBV10-3 | - | many | TGTGCCATCAGTGAACAGGGCGGCAATGAGCAGTTCTTC | CAISEQGGNEQFF
TRBJ1-2 | TRBV6-5 | - | few | TGTGCCAGCAGTTCCAGGGTTGCGGGCTACACCTTC | CASSSRVAGYTF
TRBJ2-1 | TRBV10-2 | - | - | TGCGCCAGCAGTGAGTCACGGTGGCTCAAGAGCTCCTACAATGAGCAGTTCTTC | CASSESRWLKSSYNEQFF
TRBJ2-5 | TRBV27 | - | - | TGTGCCAGCAGCCTCGACAGGTTGCGAATAGGGACCCAGTACTTC | CASSLDRLRIGTQYF
TRBJ2-4 | TRBV28 | - | - | TGTGCCAGCAGTTACCCCGGGGTCGCCAAAAACATTCAGTACTTC | CASSYPGVAKNIQYF
TRBJ2-1 | TRBV29-1 | TRBD1 | many | TGCAGCGTTGGCCGACAGGGCTTATACAATGAGCAGTTCTTC | CSVGRQGLYNEQFF
TRBJ2-3 | TRBV13 | TRBD1 | few | TGTGCCAGCAGCCTCGAGGGACAGGGCCCAGATACGCAGTATTTT | CASSLEGQGPDTQYF
TRBJ1-6 | TRBV6-2/TRBV6-3 | - | - | TGTGCCAGCAGTTACCCGGACAGAAATTCACCCCTCCACTTT | CASSYPDRNSPLHF
TRBJ1-5 | TRBV27 | - | once | TGTGCCAGCAGAGAGGACAGCTTCCAGGAGGGCAATCAGCCCCAGCATTTT | CASREDSFQEGNQPQHF
TRBJ1-2 | TRBV12-3/TRBV12-4 | TRBD1 | few | TGTGCCAGCAGTGCCGACAGGGGGCTTAGAGGCTACACCTTC | CASSADRGLRGYTF
TRBJ2-7 | TRBV5-1 | - | - | TGCGCCAGCAGCTTGATCTGGGGAGGTACCTACGAGCAGTACTTC | CASSLIWGGTYEQYF
TRBJ2-4 | TRBV7-2 | - | many | TGTGCCAGCAGCTTAGGGTACCAGCTAGCCAAAAACATTCAGTACTTC | CASSLGYQLAKNIQYF
TRBJ2-2 | TRBV19 | TRBD2 | many | TGTGCCAGTAGTATTCTGACTAGCAGGACCGGGGAGCTGTTTTTT | CASSILTSRTGELFF
TRBJ1-1 | TRBV6-6 | TRBD1 | - | TGTGCCACTTACAGGGGGAGGGAGATAACTGAAGCTTTCTTT | CATYRGREITEAFF
TRBJ2-1 | TRBV4-1 | - | many | TGCGCCAGCACTAGGGACAATGAGCAGTTCTTC | CASTRDNEQFF
TRBJ2-7 | TRBV12-3/TRBV12-4 | - | many | TGTGCCAGCAGCCGTTACCGACAGGGGAGGGAGGGGGCCGAGCAGTACTTC | CASSRYRQGREGAEQYF
TRBJ2-1 | TRBV15 | - | many | TGTGCCACCAGCAGAGCCGGGACCGCCTACAATGAGCAGTTCTTC | CATSRAGTAYNEQFF
TRBJ1-5 | TRBV4-1 | - | - | TGCGCCAGCAGCCAAGATGGGAACAGCTTAAGCAATCAGCCCCAGCATTTT | CASSQDGNSLSNQPQHF
TRBJ2-1 | TRBV6-1 | - | - | TGTGCCAGCAGTGAAGCGGCAGGGAACTACAATGAGCAGTTCTTC | CASSEAAGNYNEQFF
TRBJ1-6 | TRBV20-1 | - | many | TGCAGTGCTAGAGATCCGCGATTGCTAAATTCACCCCTCCACTTT | CSARDPRLLNSPLHF
TRBJ2-7 | TRBV7-9 | - | once | TGTGCCAGCAAACCGGGAAGCCTTGGGGAGCAGTACTTC | CASKPGSLGEQYF
TRBJ2-3 | TRBV7-8 | - | few | TGTGCCAGCAGCGTCAGGGAAGATACGCAGTATTTT | CASSVREDTQYF